This TCR beta chain originates from a study of T cell changes during pregnancy in multiple sclerosis. The trim removed 7 bases at V and 4 bases at J, leaving 11 bases unmatched. CDR1 is SGHRS, CDR2 YFSETQ, per germline. The CDR3 spans 15 residues. Libraries were prepared by immunoSEQ multiplex PCR; TCRdb keeps only in-frame clonotypes and omits some of them. The table lists approximately 37,000 clones, under 95% of them singletons. The sequence derives from a female donor with multiple sclerosis, enrolled in a pregnancy study. Sequences were derived from CD4+ T cells from peripheral blood mononuclear cells, sampled in the third trimester of pregnancy. J is TRBJ2-5 and V is TRBV5-1, with 9 bases lining up with TRBD2. The CDR3 is CASRRRVAGVETQYF. The CDR3, as DNA: TGCGCCAGCCGCCGGAGGGTAGCGGGAGTAGAGACCCAGTACTTC. The full variable domain, in which reference TRBV5-1 and TRBJ2-5 provide the parts outside the CDR3, is KAGVTQTPRYLIKTRGQQVTLSCSPISGHRSVSWYQQTPGQGLQFLFEYFSETQRNKGNFPGRFSGRQFSNSRSEMNVSTLELGDSALYLCASRRRVAGVETQYFGPGTRLLVL.